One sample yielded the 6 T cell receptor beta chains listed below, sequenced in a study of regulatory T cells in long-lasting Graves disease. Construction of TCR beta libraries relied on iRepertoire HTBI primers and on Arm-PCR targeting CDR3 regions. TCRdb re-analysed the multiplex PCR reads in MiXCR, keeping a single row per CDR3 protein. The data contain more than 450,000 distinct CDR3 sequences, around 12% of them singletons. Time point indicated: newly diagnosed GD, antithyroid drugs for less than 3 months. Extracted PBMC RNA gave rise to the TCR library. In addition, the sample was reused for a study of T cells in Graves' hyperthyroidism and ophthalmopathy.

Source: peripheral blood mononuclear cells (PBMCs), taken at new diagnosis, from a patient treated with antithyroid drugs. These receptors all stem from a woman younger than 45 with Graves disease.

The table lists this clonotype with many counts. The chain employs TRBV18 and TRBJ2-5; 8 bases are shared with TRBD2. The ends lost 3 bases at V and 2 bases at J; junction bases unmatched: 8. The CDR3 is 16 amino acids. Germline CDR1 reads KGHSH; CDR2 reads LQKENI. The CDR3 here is CASSPLQTSDQETQYF. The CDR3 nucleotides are TGTGCCAGCTCACCGCTTCAGACTAGCGATCAAGAGACCCAGTACTTC.

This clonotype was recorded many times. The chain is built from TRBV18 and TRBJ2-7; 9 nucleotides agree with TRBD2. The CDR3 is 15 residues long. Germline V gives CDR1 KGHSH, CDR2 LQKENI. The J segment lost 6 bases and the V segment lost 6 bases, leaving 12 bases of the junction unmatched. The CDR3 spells CASSMSSGRGREQYF. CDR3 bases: TGTGCCAGCTCCATGAGTAGCGGGAGAGGCCGCGAGCAGTACTTC.

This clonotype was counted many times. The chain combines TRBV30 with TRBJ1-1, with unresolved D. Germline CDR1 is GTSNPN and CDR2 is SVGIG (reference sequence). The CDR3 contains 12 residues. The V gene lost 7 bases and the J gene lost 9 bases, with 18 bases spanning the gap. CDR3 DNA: TGTGCCTTTACTTATGGTCCTGGACAAGCTTTCTTT. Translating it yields CAFTYGPGQAFF.

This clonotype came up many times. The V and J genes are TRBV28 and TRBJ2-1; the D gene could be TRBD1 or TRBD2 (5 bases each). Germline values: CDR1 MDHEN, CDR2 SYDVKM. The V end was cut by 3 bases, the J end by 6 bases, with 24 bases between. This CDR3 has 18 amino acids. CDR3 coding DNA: TGTGCCAGCAGTTTTGCAACCGGGACCCGAGTGTTTTCCAATGAGCAGTTCTTC. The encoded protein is CASSFATGTRVFSNEQFF.

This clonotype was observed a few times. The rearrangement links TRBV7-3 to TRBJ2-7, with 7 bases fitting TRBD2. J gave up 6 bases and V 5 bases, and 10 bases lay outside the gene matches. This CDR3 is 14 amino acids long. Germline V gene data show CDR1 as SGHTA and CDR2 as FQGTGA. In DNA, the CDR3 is TGTGCCAGCAGCCTCTATTTACTAGCGCGCGAGCAGTACTTC. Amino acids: CASSLYLLAREQYF.

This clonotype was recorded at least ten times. The CDR3 DNA is TGTGCCAGCAGCACCTACCCCGGGGCCAACGTCCTGACTTTC. Translated, it gives CASSTYPGANVLTF. V gene TRBV11-2 combines with J gene TRBJ2-6; D unclear. V was trimmed by 5 bases and J by 4 bases, leaving 9 bases between them. This CDR3 contains 14 residues. Germline V gives CDR1 SGHAT, CDR2 FQNNGV.